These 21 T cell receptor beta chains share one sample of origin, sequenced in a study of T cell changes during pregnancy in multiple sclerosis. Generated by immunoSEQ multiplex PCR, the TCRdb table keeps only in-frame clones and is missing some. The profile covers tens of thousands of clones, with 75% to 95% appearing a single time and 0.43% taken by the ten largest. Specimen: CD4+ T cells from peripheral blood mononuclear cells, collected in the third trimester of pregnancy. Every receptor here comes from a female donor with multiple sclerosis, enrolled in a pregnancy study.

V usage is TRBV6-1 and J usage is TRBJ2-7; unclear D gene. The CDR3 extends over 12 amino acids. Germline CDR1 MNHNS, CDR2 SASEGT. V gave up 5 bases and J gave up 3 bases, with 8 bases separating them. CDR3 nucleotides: TGTGCCAGCAGTCGTCAGATCTACGAGCAGTACTTC. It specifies CASSRQIYEQYF.

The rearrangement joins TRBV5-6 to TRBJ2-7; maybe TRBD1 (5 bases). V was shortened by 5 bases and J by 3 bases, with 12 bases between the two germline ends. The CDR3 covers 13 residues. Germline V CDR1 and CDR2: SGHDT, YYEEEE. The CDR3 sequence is CASRKYQGYEQYF. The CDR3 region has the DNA TGTGCCAGCAGAAAATATCAGGGCTACGAGCAGTACTTC.

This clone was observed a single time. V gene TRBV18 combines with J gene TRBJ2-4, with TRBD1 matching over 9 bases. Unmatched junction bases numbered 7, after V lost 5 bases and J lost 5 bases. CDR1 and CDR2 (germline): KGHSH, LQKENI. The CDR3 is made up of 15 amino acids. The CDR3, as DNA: TGTGCCAGCTCATCGCAACAGGGGGCAGAAAACATTCAGTACTTC. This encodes CASSSQQGAENIQYF.

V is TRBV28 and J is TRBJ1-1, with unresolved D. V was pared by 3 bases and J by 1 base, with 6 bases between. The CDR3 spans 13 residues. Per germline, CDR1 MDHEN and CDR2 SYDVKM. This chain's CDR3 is CASSFPGNTEAFF. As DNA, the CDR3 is TGTGCCAGCAGTTTTCCGGGGAACACTGAAGCTTTCTTT.

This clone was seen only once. This CDR3 reads CASMGTLLLAKNIQYF. The DNA for the CDR3 is TGTGCCAGCATGGGGACTTTACTACTAGCCAAAAACATTCAGTACTTC. This rearrangement joins TRBV2 to TRBJ2-4, with D perhaps TRBD2 (6 bases). V dropped 7 bases and J dropped 0 bases, with 16 bases sitting between them. The germline CDR1 and CDR2 sequences are SNHLY and FYNNEI. The CDR3 is made up of 16 amino acids.

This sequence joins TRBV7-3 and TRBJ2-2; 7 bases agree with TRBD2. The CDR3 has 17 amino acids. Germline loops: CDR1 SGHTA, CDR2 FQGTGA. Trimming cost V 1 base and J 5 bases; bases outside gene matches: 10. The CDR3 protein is CASSLIGAGVGTGELFF. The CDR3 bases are TGTGCCAGCAGCTTAATCGGGGCGGGAGTAGGGACCGGGGAGCTGTTTTTT.

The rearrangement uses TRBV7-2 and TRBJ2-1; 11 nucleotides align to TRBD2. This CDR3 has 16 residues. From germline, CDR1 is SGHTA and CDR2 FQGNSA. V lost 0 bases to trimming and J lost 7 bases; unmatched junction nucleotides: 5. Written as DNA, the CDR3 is TGTGCCAGCAGCTTAGCTAGCGGGAGGGCGGAGAATGAGCAGTTCTTC. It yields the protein CASSLASGRAENEQFF.

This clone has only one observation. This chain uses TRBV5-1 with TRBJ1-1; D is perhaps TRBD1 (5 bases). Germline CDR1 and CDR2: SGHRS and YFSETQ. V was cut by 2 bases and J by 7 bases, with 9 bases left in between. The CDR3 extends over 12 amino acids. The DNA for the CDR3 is TGCGCCAGCAGCTTAAAGGGGTTTGAAGCTTTCTTT. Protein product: CASSLKGFEAFF.

This CDR3 reads CASSQAVVYEQFF. Here the CDR3 DNA reads TGTGCCAGCAGCCAAGCGGTAGTCTATGAGCAGTTCTTC. The chain joins TRBV14 to TRBJ2-1; D remains unclear. Germline CDR1 is SGHDN and CDR2 is FVKESK. Trimming left V 1 base short and J 8 bases short, with 9 bases between. This CDR3 comprises 13 residues.

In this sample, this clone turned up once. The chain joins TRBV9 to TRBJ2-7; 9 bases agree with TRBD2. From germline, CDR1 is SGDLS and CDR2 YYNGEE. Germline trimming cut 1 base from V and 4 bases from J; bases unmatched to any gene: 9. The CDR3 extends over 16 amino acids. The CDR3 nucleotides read TGTGCCAGCAGCGTAAGACCGGGACTAGCCGAATACGAGCAGTACTTC. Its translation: CASSVRPGLAEYEQYF.

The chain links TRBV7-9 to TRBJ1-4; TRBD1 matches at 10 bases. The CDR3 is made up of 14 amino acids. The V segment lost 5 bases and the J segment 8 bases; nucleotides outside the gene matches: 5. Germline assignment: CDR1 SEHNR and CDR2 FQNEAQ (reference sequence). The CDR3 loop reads CASSLGTGDEKLFF. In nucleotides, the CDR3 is TGTGCCAGCAGCCTCGGGACAGGGGACGAAAAACTGTTTTTT.

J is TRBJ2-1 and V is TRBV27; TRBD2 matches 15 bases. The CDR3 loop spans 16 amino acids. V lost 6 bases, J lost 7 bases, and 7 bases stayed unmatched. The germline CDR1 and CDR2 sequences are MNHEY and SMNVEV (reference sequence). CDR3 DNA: TGTGCCAGCAGCCCACTGGGGACTAGCGGGAGGAATGAGCAGTTCTTC. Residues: CASSPLGTSGRNEQFF.

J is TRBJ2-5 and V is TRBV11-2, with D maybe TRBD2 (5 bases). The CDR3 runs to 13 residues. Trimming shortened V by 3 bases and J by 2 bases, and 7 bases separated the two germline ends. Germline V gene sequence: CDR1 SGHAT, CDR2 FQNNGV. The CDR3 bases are TGTGCCAGCAGCTTTCGAGGGCAAGAGACCCAGTACTTC. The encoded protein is CASSFRGQETQYF. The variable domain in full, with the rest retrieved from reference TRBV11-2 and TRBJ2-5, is EAGVAQSPRYKIIEKRQSVAFWCNPISGHATLYWYQQILGQGPKLLIQFQNNGVVDDSQLPKDRFSAERLKGVDSTLKIQPAKLEDSAVYLCASSFRGQETQYFGPGTRLLVL.

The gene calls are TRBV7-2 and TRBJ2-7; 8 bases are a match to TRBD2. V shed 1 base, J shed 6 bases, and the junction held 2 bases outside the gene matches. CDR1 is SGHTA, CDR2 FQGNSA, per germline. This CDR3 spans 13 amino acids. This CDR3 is CASSLVTSGEQYF. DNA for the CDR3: TGTGCCAGCAGCTTAGTTACTAGCGGCGAGCAGTACTTC. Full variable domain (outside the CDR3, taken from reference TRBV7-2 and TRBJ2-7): GAGVSQSPSNKVTEKGKDVELRCDPISGHTALYWYRQSLGQGLEFLIYFQGNSAPDKSGLPSDRFSAERTGGSVSTLTIQRTQQEDSAVYLCASSLVTSGEQYFGPGTRLTVT.

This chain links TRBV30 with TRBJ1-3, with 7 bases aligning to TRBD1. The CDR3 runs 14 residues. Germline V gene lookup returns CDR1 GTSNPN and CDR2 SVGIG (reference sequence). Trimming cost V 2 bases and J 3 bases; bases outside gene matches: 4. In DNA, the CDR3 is TGTGCCTGGAGTCTGACAGGGAGTGGAAACACCATATATTTT. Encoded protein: CAWSLTGSGNTIYF.

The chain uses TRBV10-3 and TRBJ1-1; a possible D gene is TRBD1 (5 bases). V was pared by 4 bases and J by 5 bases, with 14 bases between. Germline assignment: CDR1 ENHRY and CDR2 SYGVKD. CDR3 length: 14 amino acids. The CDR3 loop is CAISVGGGPTEAFF. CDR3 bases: TGTGCCATCAGTGTGGGGGGAGGTCCGACTGAAGCTTTCTTT.

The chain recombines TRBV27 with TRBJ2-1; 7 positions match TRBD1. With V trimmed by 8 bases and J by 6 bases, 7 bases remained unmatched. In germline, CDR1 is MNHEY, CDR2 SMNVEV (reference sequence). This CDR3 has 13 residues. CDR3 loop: CASGRQGSNEQFF. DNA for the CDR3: TGTGCCAGCGGCCGACAGGGAAGCAATGAGCAGTTCTTC.

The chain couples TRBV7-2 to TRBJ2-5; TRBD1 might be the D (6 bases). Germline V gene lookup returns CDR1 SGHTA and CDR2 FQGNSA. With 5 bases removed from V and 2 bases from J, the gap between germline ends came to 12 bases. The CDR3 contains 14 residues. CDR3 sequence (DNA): TGTGCCAGCAGCGCACCCGACAGGCAAGAGACCCAGTACTTC. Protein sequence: CASSAPDRQETQYF.

CDR3 sequence (DNA): TGTGCCAGCAGTATTCAAGAGGGACAGGGGGCCGGAGGCTACACCTTC. Residues: CASSIQEGQGAGGYTF. V usage is TRBV28 and J usage is TRBJ1-2; 12 nucleotides match TRBD1. Per germline, CDR1 MDHEN and CDR2 SYDVKM. The CDR3 loop spans 16 amino acids. With V trimmed by 5 bases and J by 8 bases, 12 bases remained unmatched.

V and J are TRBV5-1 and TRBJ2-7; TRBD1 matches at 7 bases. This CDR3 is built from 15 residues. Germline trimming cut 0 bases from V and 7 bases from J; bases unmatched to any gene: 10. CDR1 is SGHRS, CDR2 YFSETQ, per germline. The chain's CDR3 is CASSLGGTDAEEQYF. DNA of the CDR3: TGCGCCAGCAGCTTGGGGGGGACAGACGCGGAGGAGCAGTACTTC.

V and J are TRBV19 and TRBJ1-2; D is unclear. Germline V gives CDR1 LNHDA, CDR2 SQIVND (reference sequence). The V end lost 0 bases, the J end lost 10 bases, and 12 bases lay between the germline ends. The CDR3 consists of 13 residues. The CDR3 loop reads CASSIDPPVHYTF. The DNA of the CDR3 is TGTGCCAGTAGTATAGATCCCCCGGTGCACTACACCTTC.